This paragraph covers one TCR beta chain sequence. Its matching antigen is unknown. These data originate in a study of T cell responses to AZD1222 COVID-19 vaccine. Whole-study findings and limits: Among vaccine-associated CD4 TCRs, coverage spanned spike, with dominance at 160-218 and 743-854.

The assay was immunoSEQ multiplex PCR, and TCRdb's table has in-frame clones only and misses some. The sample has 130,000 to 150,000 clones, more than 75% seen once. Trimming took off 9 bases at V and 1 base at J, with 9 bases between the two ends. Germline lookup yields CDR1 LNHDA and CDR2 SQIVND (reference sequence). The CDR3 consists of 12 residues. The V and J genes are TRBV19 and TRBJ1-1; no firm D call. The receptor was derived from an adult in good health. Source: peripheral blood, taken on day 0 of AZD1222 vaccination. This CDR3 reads CASQRWNTEAFF. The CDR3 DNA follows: TGTGCCAGCCAGAGGTGGAACACTGAAGCTTTCTTT.